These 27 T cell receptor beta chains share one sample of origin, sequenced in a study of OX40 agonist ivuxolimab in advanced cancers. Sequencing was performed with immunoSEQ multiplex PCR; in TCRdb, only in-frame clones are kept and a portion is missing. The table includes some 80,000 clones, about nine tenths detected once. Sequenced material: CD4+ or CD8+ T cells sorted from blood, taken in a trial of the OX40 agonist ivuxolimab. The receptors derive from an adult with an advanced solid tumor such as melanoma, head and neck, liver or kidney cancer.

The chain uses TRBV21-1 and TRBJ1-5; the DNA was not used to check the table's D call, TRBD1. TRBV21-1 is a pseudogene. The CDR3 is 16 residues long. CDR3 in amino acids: CASSKVHRPYNQPQHF. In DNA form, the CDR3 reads TGTGCCAGCAGCAAAGTGCACAGGCCATATAATCAGCCCCAGCATTTT.

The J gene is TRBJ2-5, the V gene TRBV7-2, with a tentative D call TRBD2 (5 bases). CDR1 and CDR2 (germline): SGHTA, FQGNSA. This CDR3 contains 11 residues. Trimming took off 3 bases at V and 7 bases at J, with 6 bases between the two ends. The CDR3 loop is CASSFGGTQYF. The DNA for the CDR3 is TGTGCCAGCAGCTTCGGAGGGACCCAGTACTTC. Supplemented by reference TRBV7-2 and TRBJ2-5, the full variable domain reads GAGVSQSPSNKVTEKGKDVELRCDPISGHTALYWYRQSLGQGLEFLIYFQGNSAPDKSGLPSDRFSAERTGGSVSTLTIQRTQQEDSAVYLCASSFGGTQYFGPGTRLLVL.

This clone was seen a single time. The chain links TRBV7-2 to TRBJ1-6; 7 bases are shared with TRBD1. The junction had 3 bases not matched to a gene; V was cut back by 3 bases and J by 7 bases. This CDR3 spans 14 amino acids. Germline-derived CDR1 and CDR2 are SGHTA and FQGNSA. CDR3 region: CASSFNRGNSPLHF. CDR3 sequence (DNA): TGTGCCAGCAGCTTTAACAGGGGAAATTCACCCCTCCACTTT.

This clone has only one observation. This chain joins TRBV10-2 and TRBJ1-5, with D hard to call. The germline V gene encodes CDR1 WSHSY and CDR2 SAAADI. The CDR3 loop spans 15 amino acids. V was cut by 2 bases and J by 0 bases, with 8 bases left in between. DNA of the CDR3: TGCGCCAGCAGTGAGGGACTCAATAGCAATCAGCCCCAGCATTTT. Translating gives CASSEGLNSNQPQHF.

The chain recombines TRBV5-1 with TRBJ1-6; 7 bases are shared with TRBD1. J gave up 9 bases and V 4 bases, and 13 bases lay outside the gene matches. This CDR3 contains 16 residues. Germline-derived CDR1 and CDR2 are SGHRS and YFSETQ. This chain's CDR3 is CASSLAGDRDLSPLHF. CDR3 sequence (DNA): TGCGCCAGCAGCCTAGCCGGCGACAGGGACCTTTCACCCCTCCACTTT. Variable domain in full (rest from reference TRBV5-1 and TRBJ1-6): KAGVTQTPRYLIKTRGQQVTLSCSPISGHRSVSWYQQTPGQGLQFLFEYFSETQRNKGNFPGRFSGRQFSNSRSEMNVSTLELGDSALYLCASSLAGDRDLSPLHFGNGTRLTVT.

Here the CDR3 reads CATSRDPGREAFF. The CDR3 region has the DNA TGTGCCACCAGCAGAGATCCAGGGCGTGAAGCTTTCTTT. V and J are TRBV15 and TRBJ1-1, with D possibly TRBD1 on 5 matching bases. Germline V gene lookup returns CDR1 LNHNV and CDR2 YYDKDF (reference sequence). V was clipped by 0 bases and J by 7 bases, with 9 bases between them. This CDR3 comprises 13 residues.

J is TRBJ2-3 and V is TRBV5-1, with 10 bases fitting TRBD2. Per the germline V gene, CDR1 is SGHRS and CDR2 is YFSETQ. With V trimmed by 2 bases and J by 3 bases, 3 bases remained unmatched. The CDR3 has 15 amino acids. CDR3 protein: CASSFLAGGTDTQYF. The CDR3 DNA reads TGCGCCAGCAGCTTTTTAGCGGGAGGAACAGATACGCAGTATTTT.

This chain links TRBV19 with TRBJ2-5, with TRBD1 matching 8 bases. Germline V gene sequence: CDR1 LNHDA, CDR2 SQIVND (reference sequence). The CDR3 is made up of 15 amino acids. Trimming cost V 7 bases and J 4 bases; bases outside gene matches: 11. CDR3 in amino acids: CASTRTQGAGETQYF. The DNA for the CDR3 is TGTGCCAGTACCCGAACCCAGGGGGCCGGAGAGACCCAGTACTTC.

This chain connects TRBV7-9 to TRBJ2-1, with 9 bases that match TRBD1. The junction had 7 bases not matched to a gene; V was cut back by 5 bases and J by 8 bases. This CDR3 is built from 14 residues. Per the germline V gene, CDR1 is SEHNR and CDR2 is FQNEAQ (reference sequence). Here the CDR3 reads CASSHDRGIYEQFF. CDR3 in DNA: TGTGCCAGCAGCCACGACAGGGGGATCTATGAGCAGTTCTTC.

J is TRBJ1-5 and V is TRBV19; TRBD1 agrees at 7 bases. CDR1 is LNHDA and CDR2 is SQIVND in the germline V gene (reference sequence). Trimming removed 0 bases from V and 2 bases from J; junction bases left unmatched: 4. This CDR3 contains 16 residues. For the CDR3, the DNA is TGTGCCAGTAGTATAGACTTAGACAGGGGCAATCAGCCCCAGCATTTT. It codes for CASSIDLDRGNQPQHF.

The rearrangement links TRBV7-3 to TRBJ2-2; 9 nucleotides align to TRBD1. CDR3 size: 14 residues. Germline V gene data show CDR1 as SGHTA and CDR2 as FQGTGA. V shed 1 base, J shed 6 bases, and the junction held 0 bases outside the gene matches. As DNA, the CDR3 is TGTGCCAGCAGCTTAAGGGACAGGGCCGGGGAGCTGTTTTTT. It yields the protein CASSLRDRAGELFF.

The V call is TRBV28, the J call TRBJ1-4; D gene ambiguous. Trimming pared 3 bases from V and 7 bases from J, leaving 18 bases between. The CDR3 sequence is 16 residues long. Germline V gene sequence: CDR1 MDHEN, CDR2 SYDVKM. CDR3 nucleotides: TGTGCCAGCAGTTTCCCCGCGCCAGTGACCGGTGAAAAACTGTTTTTT. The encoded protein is CASSFPAPVTGEKLFF.

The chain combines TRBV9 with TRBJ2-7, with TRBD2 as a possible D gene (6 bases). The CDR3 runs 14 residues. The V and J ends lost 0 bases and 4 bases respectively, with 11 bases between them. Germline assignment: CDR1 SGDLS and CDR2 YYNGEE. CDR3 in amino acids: CASSVVGGGYEQYF. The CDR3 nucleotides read TGTGCCAGCAGCGTAGTCGGCGGAGGGTACGAGCAGTACTTC.

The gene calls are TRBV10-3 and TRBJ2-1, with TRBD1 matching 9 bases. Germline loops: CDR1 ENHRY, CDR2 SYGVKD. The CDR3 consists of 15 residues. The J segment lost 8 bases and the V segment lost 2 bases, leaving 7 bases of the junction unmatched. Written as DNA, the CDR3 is TGTGCCATCAGTGAGAATGGGAGACAGGGGGATGAGCAGTTCTTC. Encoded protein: CAISENGRQGDEQFF.

Here the CDR3 reads CASRGGWGRGRSVNQPQHF. In nucleotides, the CDR3 is TGTGCCAGCAGAGGGGGTTGGGGGCGAGGTCGGTCGGTGAATCAGCCCCAGCATTTT. The rearrangement links TRBV27 to TRBJ1-5, with TRBD1 as a possible D gene (6 bases). The CDR3 has 19 amino acids. CDR1 and CDR2 (germline): MNHEY, SMNVEV (reference sequence). With 6 bases removed from V and 4 bases from J, the gap between germline ends came to 28 bases.

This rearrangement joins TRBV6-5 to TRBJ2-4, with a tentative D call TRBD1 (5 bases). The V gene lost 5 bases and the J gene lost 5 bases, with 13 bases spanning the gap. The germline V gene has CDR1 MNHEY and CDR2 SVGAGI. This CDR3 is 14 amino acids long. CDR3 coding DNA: TGTGCCAGCAGTCCCCGCGACAGCCAAAACATTCAGTACTTC. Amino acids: CASSPRDSQNIQYF.

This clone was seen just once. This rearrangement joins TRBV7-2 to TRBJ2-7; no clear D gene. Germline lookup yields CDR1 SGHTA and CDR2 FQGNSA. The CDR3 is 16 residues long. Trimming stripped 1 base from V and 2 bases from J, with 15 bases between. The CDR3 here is CASSLGVDILTYEQYF. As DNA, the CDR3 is TGTGCCAGCAGCTTAGGTGTCGACATCCTAACCTACGAGCAGTACTTC.

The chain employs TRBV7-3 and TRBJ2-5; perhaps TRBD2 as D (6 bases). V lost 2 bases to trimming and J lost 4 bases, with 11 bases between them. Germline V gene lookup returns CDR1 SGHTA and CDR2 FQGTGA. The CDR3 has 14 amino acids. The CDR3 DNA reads TGTGCCAGCAGCTTATACGGGAGAGGAGAGACCCAGTACTTC. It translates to CASSLYGRGETQYF.

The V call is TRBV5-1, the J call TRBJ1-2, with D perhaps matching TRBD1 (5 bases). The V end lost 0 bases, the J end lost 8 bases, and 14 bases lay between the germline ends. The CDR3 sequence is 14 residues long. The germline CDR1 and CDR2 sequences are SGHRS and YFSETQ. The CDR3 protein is CASSLDRISGGYTF. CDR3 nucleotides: TGCGCCAGCAGCTTGGACAGGATCAGCGGAGGCTACACCTTC.

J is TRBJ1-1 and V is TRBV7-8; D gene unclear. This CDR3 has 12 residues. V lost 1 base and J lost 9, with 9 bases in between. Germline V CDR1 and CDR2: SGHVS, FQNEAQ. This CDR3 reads CASSLEIGQAFF. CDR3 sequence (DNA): TGTGCCAGCAGCTTAGAGATCGGACAAGCTTTCTTT.

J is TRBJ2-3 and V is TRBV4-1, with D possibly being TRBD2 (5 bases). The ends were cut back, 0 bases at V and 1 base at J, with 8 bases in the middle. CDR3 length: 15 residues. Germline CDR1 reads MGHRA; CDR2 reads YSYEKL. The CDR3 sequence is CASSQDGVGTDTQYF. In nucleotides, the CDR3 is TGCGCCAGCAGCCAAGACGGGGTGGGCACAGATACGCAGTATTTT.

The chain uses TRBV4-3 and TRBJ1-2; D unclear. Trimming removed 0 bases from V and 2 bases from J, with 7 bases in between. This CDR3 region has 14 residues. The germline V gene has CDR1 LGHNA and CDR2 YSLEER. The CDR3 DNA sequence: TGCGCCAGCAGCCAAGACTCACAGAACTATGGCTACACCTTC. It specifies CASSQDSQNYGYTF.

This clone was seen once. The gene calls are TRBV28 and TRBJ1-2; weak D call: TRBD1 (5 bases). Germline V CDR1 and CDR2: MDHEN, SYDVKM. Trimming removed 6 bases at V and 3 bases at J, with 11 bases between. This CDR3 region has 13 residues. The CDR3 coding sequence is TGTGCCAGCAGCCTCGGGACTTACTATGGCTACACCTTC. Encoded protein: CASSLGTYYGYTF.

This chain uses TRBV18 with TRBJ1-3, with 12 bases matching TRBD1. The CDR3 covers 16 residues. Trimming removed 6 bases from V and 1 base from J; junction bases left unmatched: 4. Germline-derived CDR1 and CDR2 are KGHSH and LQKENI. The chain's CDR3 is CASSPGQGASGNTIYF. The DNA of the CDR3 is TGTGCCAGCTCTCCGGGACAGGGGGCATCTGGAAACACCATATATTTT.

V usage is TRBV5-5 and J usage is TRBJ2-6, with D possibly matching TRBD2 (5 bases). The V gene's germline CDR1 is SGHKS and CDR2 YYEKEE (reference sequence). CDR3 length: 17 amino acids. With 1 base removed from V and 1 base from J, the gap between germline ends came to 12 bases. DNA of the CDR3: TGTGCCAGCAGCTTGCGGGGTTCTAGGTCTGGGGCCAACGTCCTGACTTTC. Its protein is CASSLRGSRSGANVLTF. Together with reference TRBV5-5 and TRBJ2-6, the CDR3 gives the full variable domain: DAGVTQSPTHLIKTRGQQVTLRCSPISGHKSVSWYQQVLGQGPQFIFQYYEKEERGRGNFPDRFSARQFPNYSSELNVNALLLGDSALYLCASSLRGSRSGANVLTFGAGSRLTVL.

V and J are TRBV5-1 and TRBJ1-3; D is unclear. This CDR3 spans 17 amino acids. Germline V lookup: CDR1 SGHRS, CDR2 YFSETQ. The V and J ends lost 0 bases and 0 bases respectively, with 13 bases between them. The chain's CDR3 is CASSLGNDVTSGNTIYF. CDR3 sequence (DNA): TGCGCCAGCAGCTTGGGGAACGACGTAACCTCTGGAAACACCATATATTTT.

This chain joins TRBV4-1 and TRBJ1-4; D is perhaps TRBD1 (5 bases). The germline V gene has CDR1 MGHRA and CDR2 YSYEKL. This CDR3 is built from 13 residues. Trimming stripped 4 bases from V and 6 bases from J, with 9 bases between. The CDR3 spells CASSPRGYEKLFF. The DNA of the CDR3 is TGCGCCAGCAGCCCACGGGGGTATGAAAAACTGTTTTTT.